This T cell receptor beta chain appears in the sequencing data of a study of PD-1 blockade in classical Hodgkin lymphoma (dated by TCRdb to 2018 to 2021). About the study as a whole: Nivolumab dosing was 3 mg/kg intravenously every 2 weeks, continuing until either disease progression or unacceptable toxicity. The study used CyTOF and TCR beta sequencing to define a peripheral blood immune signature of response to PD-1 blockade in classical Hodgkin lymphoma. Here is what the overall study found, with its caveats: Lower diversity was seen in patients whose nivolumab began less than 1 year after ASCT, and these patients were left out of later analyses so that immune reconstitution would not confound the results. Baseline TCR diversity was reported as lower in newly diagnosed patients than in healthy donors, and lower still in relapsed/refractory patients. CD4+ but not CD8+ TCR diversity rose significantly by C4D1 (p=0.0027 vs p=0.16), most apparent in complete responders (p=0.02). The study was restricted to a single clinical trial cohort, and the causes of repertoire differences, possibly disease activity or prior therapy, were left undefined. Baseline diversity similar to that of newly diagnosed patients was observed in trial patients achieving complete response, whereas significantly lower diversity was observed in partial responders and progressors.

Sequences LGHNT (CDR1) and FRNRAP (CDR2) are obtained from the germline V gene. The junction carries 13 bases between V and J, which are trimmed by 7 bases and 3 bases respectively. Counted from cysteine to phenylalanine, this CDR3 has 13 amino acids. The only DNA kept is the CDR3, 39 bases in frame from the first base. Genomic DNA was extracted with the Qiagen DNeasy kit from unsorted PBMCs and from negatively selected CD4+ and CD8+ fractions. TCR beta CDR3 regions were subjected to amplification by immunoSEQ multiplex PCR with primers that anneal to V and J segments. A synthetic immune receptor repertoire was used to minimize amplification bias, and remaining bias was computationally removed after sequencing. The original pipeline was this. Custom Python scripts were used to quantify repertoire diversity as the Shannon entropy index. The unsorted, CD4+ and CD8+ repertoires were each analyzed separately, with the exception of combined analyses, where CD4+ and CD8+ sequences were merged in silico. Clonal expansion was defined as a frequency increase of at least 2-fold after treatment compared with C1D1, and clones undetected at baseline were assigned a pseudocount of 0.5. Singleton clones were defined as clones with 0 or 1 copy at C1D1, and non-singleton clones were defined as clones with 2 or more copies. Clones expanded in unsorted samples were annotated as CD4+, CD8+ or unknown by matching protein sequences in sorted samples from the same patient. Wilcoxon tests on paired samples were used to test changes in diversity from C1D1 to C4D1. The table was pulled from immuneACCESS by TCRdb, which kept in-frame rearrangements only. Such tables lose some clones; where checked, under half of the loss comes from unresolved V genes, and the rest has no known cause. V and J calls and clone size follow that table, whereas D and trimming were derived from the DNA. The sample contains some 40,000 clones, roughly three quarters of them found a single time. The ten top clones hold approximately 14% of the sample.

About this clone: Its antigen is not yet known. Base qualities are not at hand, and no much larger clone is one base apart.

The time point label on this specimen signifies: cycle 2 day 1 (C2D1) of nivolumab. All trial patients had relapsed after autologous stem cell transplantation, with cohorts A, B and C differing in prior brentuximab vedotin exposure. The trial cohort included 50 to 70 patients with relapsed/refractory classical Hodgkin lymphoma, and each patient had a best overall response of complete response, partial response or progressive disease. Single-agent nivolumab was administered to trial patients in the multi-cohort phase II CheckMate 205 trial. An independent review committee assessed best overall response by applying the 2007 International Working Group response criteria. Trial PBMCs were obtained immediately prior to nivolumab initiation (C1D1) and on therapy at cycle 2 day 1 and cycle 4 day 1. After peripheral blood was drawn into 8 mL Vacutainer Cell Preparation Tubes, PBMCs were isolated by centrifugation and then cryopreserved.

The clonotype comes from a human donor with classical Hodgkin lymphoma. The chain is assembled from TRBV12-5 and TRBJ2-7, with the D gene not confidently named. Sequenced material: peripheral blood mononuclear cells (PBMCs), taken before the second cycle of nivolumab. The nucleotide sequence reads as follows: TGTGCTAGTGCTTACAGAAATAACTACGAGCAGTACTTC. It specifies CASAYRNNYEQYF.